The present T cell receptor beta chain was sequenced within a study of blood T cell repertoires in COVID-19 (dated by TCRdb to the early 2020s). General notes on the study: Collaborator samples came from the United States, Italy and Spain and covered acute and convalescent phases of COVID-19. The prospective study material was composed of cDNA or gDNA derived from T cells, B-cell-depleted T cells, or PBMCs. Subjects who had been exposed to COVID-19, were actively infected with it, or had recovered from it provided the deeply sampled blood TCRbeta repertoires that made up the dataset. The repertoires were released in a freely available public database meant as a resource for research on the immune response to SARS-CoV-2. Samples came from the ongoing ImmuneRACE study (first 160 participants) plus 1,254 subjects from 6 global collaborators. Nearly every sample came with metadata listing a de-identified subject ID, COVID-19 status, age in years and sex. Where available, HLA class I and class II types were obtained from metadata supplied by the sample provider rather than from assay-based typing. Results the study describes overall, beyond this receptor: The quantity of clinical and demographic metadata differed by source and by participant and was supplied without curation.

Collaborating institutions collected whole blood in K2EDTA tubes following their own protocols. For TCRbeta analysis, collaborators shipped samples as frozen whole blood, isolated PBMCs, or DNA extracted from either of those sample types. Remarks on this clone: The antigen it recognizes is unknown. The input lacks base qualities; no much larger clone sits a single base away.

TCRbeta CDR3 regions were amplified from genomic DNA by means of the immunoSEQ Assay, a bias-controlled multiplex PCR. The published analysis was carried out like this. Within the assay, amplification of reference gene primers was used to estimate how many nucleated cells each sample contained. Sequence reads were collapsed and filtered to measure the absolute abundance of every unique TCRbeta CDR3 rearrangement. For each sample, productive Simpson clonality was calculated as the square root of Simpson's diversity index over productive rearrangements. The immuneACCESS repertoire file appears here via TCRdb, limited to in-frame rearrangements. These files lack a portion of the clones; in checked studies, under half of the deficit traces to unresolved V genes, and the cause of the others is not known. The V and J calls and clone size were taken over from that table, and D and trimming were inferred from the DNA. Here the sample has some 54,000 clones; around 86% occur a single time. The ten biggest clones cover about 7.3% of the sample.

CDR1 SGHTA and CDR2 FQGTGA were looked up in the germline V gene. Spanning cysteine to phenylalanine, the CDR3 consists of 13 amino acids. The only DNA kept is the CDR3, 39 bases in frame from the first base. Trimming removed 4 bases from V and 5 bases from J, leaving 11 bases between the germline ends. The sequence derives from a man aged 70-80 years with active COVID-19. This chain joins TRBV7-3 to TRBJ2-5; the D segment could be TRBD2, given 5 matching bases. Sequencing input: peripheral blood. The DNA is TGTGCCAGCAGCTCGGAGGTCGGCGAGACCCAGTACTTC. Its translation reads: CASSSEVGETQYF. The full variable domain, completed from the reference TRBV7-3 and TRBJ2-5 proteins outside the CDR3, reads GAGVSQTPSNKVTEKGKYVELRCDPISGHTALYWYRQSLGQGPEFLIYFQGTGAADDSGLPNDRFFAVRPEGSVSTLKIQRTERGDSAVYLCASSSEVGETQYFGPGTRLLVL.